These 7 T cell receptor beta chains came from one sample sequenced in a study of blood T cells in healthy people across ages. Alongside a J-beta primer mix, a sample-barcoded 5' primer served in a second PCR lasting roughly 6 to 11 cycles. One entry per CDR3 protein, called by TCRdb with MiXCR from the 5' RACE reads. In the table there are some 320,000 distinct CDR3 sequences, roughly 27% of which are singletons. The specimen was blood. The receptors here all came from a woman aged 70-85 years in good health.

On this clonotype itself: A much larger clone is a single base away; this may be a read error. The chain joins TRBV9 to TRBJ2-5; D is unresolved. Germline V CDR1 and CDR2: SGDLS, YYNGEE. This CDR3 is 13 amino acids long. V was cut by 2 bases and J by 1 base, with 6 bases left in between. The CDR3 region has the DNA TGTGCCAGCAGCGTCAACTTCCAAGAGACCCAGTACTTC. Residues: CASSVNFQETQYF.

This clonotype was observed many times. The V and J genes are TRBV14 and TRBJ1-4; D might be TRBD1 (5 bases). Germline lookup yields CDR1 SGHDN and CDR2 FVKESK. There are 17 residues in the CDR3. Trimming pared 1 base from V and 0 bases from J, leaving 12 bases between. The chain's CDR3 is CASSQGAWGTTNEKLFF. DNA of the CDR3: TGTGCCAGCAGCCAAGGGGCTTGGGGGACAACTAATGAAAAACTGTTTTTT.

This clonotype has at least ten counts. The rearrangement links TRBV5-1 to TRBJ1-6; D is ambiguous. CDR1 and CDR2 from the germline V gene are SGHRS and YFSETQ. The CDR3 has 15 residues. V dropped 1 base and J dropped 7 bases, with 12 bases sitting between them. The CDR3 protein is CASSLSSLGNSPLHF. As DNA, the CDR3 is TGCGCCAGCAGCTTGTCTTCCCTCGGAAATTCACCCCTCCACTTT.

The CDR3 bases are TGTGCCAGCGTACGGACAGAATCCTGGAGTGCAGATACGCAGTATTTT. Translating gives CASVRTESWSADTQYF. The genes are TRBV21-1 and TRBJ2-3; the listed D gene, TRBD1, was not tested against the DNA. TRBV21-1 is a pseudogene. CDR3 length equals 16 residues.

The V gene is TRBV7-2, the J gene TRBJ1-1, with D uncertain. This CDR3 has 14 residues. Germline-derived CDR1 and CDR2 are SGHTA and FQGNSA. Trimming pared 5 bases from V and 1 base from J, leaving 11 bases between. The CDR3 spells CASSPRTGNTEAFF. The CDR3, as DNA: TGTGCCAGCAGCCCCCGGACGGGGAACACTGAAGCTTTCTTT.

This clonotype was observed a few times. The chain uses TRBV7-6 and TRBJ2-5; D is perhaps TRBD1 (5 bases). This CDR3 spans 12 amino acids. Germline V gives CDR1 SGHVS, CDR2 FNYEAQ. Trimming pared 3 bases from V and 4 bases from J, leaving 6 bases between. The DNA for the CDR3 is TGTGCCAGCAGCTTTCAGGGAGAGACCCAGTACTTC. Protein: CASSFQGETQYF.

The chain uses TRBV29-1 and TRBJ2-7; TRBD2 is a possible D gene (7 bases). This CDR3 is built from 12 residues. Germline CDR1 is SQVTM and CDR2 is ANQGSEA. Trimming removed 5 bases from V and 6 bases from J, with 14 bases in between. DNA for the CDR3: TGCAGCGTTAGGGGGGGATCGCGCGAGCAGTACTTC. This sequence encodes CSVRGGSREQYF.